This T cell receptor (beta chain) was recorded in a study of T cells in Graves' hyperthyroidism and ophthalmopathy. Turning to the study itself: Peripheral blood draws took place at initial diagnosis, ahead of any treatment.

V shed 6 bases and J shed 0 bases, with 15 bases lying between them. Per the germline V gene, CDR1 is MNHEY and CDR2 is SVGEGT. The CDR3 runs to 15 residues. The TCR beta CDR3 regions underwent amplification using RNA transcripts as the source. The TCR CDR3 first-round RT-PCR relied on the HTBI primer set. TCRdb reprocessed the multiplex PCR reads via MiXCR and lists one record per CDR3 protein. The table has under 400,000 distinct CDR3 sequences, approximately 13% seen once; the top ten hold 9.2%. Notes on the study in general: The model identified upcoming ophthalmopathy a median roughly 6 months ahead of onset.

Aged 18 to 65, the patients had hyperthyroidism that was newly diagnosed and had lasted under 2 months. As concerns this clonotype: Its antigen remains unidentified.

The sequence came from a woman younger than 30 with Graves' hyperthyroidism. The chain employs TRBV6-2 or TRBV6-3 and TRBJ2-7; either TRBD1 or TRBD2 may supply D (5 bases each). Source material: blood. CDR3 sequence reads: CASRLGRLSSYEQYF. CDR3 DNA: TGTGCCAGCAGATTGGGACGGTTGAGCTCCTACGAGCAGTACTTC.